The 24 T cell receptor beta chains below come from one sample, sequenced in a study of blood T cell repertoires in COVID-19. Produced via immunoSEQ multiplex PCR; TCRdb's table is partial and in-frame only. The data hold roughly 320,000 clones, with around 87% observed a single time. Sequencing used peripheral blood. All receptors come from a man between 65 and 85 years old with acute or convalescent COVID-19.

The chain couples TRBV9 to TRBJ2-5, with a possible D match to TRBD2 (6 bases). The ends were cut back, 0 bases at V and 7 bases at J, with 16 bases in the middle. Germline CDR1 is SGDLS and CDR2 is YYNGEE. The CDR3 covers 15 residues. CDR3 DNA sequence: TGTGCCAGCAGCGTAGATCGGGACTCCGGCGGGACCCAGTACTTC. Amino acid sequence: CASSVDRDSGGTQYF.

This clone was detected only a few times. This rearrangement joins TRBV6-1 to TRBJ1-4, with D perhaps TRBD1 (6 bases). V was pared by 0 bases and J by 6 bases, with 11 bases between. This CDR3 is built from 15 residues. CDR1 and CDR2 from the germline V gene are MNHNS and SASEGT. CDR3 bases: TGTGCCAGCAGTGAAGCGGGGGCAGGCGATGAAAAACTGTTTTTT. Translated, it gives CASSEAGAGDEKLFF.

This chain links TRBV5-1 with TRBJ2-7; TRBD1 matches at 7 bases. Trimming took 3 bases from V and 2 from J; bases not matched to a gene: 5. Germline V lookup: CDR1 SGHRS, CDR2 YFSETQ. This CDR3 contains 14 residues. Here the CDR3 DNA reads TGCGCCAGCAGCTCAGGACAGGCCCCCTACGAGCAGTACTTC. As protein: CASSSGQAPYEQYF.

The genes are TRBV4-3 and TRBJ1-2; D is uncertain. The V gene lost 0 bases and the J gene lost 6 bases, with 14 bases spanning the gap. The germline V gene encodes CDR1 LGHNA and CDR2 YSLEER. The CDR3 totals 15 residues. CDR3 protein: CASSQDTPPNNGYTF. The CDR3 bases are TGCGCCAGCAGCCAAGATACGCCACCAAACAATGGCTACACCTTC.

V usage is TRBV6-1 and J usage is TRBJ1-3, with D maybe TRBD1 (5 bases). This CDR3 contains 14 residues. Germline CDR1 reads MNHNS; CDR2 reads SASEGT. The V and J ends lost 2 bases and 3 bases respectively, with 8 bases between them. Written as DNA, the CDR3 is TGTGCCAGCAGTGAAACAGGAAGTGGAAACACCATATATTTT. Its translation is CASSETGSGNTIYF.

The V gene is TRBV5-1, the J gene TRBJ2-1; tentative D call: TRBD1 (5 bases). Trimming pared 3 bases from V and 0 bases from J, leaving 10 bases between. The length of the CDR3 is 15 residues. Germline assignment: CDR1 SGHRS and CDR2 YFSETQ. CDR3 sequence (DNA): TGCGCCAGCAGCTCTCAGGGAAACTCCTACAATGAGCAGTTCTTC. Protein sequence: CASSSQGNSYNEQFF.

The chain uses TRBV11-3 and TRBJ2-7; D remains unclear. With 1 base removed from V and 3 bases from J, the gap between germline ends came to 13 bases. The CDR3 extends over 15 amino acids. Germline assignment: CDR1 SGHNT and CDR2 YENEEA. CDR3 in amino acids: CASSLGPRPLYEQYF. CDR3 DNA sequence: TGTGCCAGCAGCTTAGGTCCCCGTCCCCTCTACGAGCAGTACTTC.

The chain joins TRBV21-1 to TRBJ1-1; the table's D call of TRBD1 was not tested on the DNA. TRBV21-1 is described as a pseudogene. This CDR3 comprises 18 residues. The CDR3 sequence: CASSKGLQGSALETEAFF. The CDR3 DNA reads TGTGCCAGCAGCAAAGGGCTACAGGGTTCCGCCCTGGAGACTGAAGCTTTCTTT.

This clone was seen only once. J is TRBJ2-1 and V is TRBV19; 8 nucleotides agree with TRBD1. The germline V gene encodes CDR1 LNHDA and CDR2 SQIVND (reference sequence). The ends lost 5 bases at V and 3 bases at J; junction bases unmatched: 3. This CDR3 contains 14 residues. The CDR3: CASSPTGGYNEQFF. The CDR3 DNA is TGTGCCAGTAGTCCAACAGGGGGCTACAATGAGCAGTTCTTC.

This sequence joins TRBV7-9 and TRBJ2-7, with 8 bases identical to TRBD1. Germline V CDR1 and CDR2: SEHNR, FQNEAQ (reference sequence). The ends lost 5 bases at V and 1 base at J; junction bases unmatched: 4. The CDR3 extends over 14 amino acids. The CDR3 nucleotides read TGTGCCAGCAGCCTTACAGGGGGATCCTACGAGCAGTACTTC. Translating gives CASSLTGGSYEQYF.

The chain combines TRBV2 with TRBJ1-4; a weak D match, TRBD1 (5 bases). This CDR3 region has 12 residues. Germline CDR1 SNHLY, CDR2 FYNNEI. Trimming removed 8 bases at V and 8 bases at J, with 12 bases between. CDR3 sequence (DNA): TGTGCCAGCGGGCGGACACGAGAAAAACTGTTTTTT. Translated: CASGRTREKLFF.

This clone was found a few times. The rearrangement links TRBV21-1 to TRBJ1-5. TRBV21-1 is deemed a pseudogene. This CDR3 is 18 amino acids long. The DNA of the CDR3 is TGTGCCAGCAGCACGTGGGAGCTTACGGGGGAAAAGGATCAGCCCCAGCATTTT. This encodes CASSTWELTGEKDQPQHF.

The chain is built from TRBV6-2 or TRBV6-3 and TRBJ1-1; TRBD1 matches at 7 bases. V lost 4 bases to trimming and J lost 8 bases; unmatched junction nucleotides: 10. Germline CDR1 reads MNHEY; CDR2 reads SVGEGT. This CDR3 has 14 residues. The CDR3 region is CASSLPRQGTEAFF. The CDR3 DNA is TGTGCCAGCAGTTTGCCCCGACAGGGTACCGAAGCTTTCTTT.

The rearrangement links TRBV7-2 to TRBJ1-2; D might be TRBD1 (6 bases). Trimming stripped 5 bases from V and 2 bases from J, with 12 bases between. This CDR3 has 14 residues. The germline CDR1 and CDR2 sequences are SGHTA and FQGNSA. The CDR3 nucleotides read TGTGCCAGCAGCACGACAGGAATCAACTATGGCTACACCTTC. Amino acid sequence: CASSTTGINYGYTF.

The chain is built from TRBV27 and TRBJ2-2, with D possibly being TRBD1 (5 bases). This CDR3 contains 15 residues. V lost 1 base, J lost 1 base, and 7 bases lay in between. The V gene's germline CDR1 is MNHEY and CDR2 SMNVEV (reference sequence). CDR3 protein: CASSLWGKNTGELFF. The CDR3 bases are TGTGCCAGCAGTTTATGGGGCAAGAACACCGGGGAGCTGTTTTTT.

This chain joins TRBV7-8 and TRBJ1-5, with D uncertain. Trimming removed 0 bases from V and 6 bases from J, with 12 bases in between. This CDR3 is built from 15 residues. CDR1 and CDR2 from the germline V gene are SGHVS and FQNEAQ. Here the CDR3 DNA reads TGTGCCAGCAGCTTAGCGGGAGGCGCGGGTCAGCCCCAGCATTTT. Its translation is CASSLAGGAGQPQHF.

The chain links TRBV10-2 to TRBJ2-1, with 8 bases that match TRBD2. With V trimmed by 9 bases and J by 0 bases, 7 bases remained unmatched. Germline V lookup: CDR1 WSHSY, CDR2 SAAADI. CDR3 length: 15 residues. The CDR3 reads CASGTGGGSYNEQFF. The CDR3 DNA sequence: TGCGCCAGTGGAACGGGGGGGGGCTCCTACAATGAGCAGTTCTTC.

For the CDR3, the DNA is TGTGCCAGCGGCAATACAGGGTTCTCTGAAGCTTTCTTT. This encodes CASGNTGFSEAFF. This chain joins TRBV28 and TRBJ1-1; possible D gene TRBD1, 6 bases. Germline V gene lookup returns CDR1 MDHEN and CDR2 SYDVKM. The CDR3 covers 13 residues. The V end lost 8 bases, the J end lost 6 bases, and 16 bases lay between the germline ends.

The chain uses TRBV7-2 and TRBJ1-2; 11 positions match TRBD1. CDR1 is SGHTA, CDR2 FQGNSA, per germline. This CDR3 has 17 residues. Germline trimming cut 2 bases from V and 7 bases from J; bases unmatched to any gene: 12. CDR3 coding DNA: TGTGCCAGCAGCTTATACTTGGCGGGACAGGGGGTCGGTGGCTACACCTTC. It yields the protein CASSLYLAGQGVGGYTF.

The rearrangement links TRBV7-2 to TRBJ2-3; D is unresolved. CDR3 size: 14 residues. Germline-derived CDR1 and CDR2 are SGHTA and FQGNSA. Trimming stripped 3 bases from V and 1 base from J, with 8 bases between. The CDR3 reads CASSLSLGTDTQYF. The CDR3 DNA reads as TGTGCCAGCAGCTTGAGCTTGGGCACAGATACGCAGTATTTT.

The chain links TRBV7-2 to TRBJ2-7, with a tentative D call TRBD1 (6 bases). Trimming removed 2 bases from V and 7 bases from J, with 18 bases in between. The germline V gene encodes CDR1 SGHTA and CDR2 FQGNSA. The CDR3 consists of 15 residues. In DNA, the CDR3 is TGTGCCAGCAGCTTATCGACTTTATCCCAGGGGGAGCAGTACTTC. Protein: CASSLSTLSQGEQYF.

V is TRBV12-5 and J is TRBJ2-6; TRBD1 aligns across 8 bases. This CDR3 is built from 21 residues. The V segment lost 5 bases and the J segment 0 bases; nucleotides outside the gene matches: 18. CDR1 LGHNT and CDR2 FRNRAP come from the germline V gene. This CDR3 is CASGKNNDRGHTLSGANVLTF. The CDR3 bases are TGTGCTAGTGGTAAAAACAACGACAGGGGACACACCCTCTCTGGGGCCAACGTCCTGACTTTC.

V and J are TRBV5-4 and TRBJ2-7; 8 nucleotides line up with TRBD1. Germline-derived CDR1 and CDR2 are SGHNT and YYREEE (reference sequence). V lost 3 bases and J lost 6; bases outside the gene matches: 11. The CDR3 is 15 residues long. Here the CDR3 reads CASSSRQGSTSEQYF. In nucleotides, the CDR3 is TGTGCCAGCAGCTCGAGACAGGGGAGTACGAGCGAGCAGTACTTC.

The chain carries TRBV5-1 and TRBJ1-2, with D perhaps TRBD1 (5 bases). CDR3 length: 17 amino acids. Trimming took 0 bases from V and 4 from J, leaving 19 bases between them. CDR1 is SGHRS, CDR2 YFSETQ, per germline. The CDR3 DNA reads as TGCGCCAGCAGCTTGGGATCTGGGGCGCAACTTCTCTATGGCTACACCTTC. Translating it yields CASSLGSGAQLLYGYTF.